These 30 T cell receptor beta chains share one sample of origin, sequenced in a study of cytomegalovirus exposure and HLA in healthy donors. The PCR used 60 Vbeta and 13 Jbeta primers. Sequenced by immunoSEQ multiplex PCR; TCRdb stores in-frame clones only, minus some. The sample lists around 150,000 clones, roughly 70% occurring once. Sequenced: PBMCs. The receptors shown here come from a woman aged 30 to 39 in good health and CMV-seronegative.

To note about this clone: The junction shows a germline mismatch at one end, possibly a read error. V usage is TRBV7-9 and J usage is TRBJ2-1; no clear D. Germline assignment: CDR1 SEHNR and CDR2 FQNEAQ (reference sequence). The CDR3 is made up of 12 amino acids. The CDR3 nucleotides read TGTGCCAGCAGTTTAGGCACATACGAGCAGTTCTTC. Encoded protein: CASSLGTYEQFF. Full variable domain (remainder filled in from reference TRBV7-9 and TRBJ2-1): DTGVSQNPRHKITKRGQNVTFRCDPISEHNRLYWYRQTLGQGPEFLTYFQNEAQLEKSRLLSDRFSAERPKGSFSTLEIQRTEQGDSAMYLCASSLGTYEQFFGPGTRLTVL.

The chain links TRBV2 to TRBJ1-2; 9 positions agree with TRBD1. Losses at the gene ends were 4 bases for V and 8 bases for J; bases not matched to a gene: 11. Germline values: CDR1 SNHLY, CDR2 FYNNEI. This CDR3 comprises 15 residues. CDR3 protein: CASSATGTGSLGYTF. In nucleotides, the CDR3 is TGTGCCAGCAGTGCAACCGGGACAGGGTCTTTAGGCTACACCTTC.

This clone was seen a single time. The chain couples TRBV5-6 to TRBJ2-2, with no clear D. In germline, CDR1 is SGHDT, CDR2 YYEEEE. The length of the CDR3 is 15 residues. Deletions cut 4 bases from V and 0 bases from J, with 10 bases between. The CDR3 is CASSPTVANTGELFF. The CDR3 nucleotides read TGTGCCAGCAGCCCCACGGTAGCGAACACCGGGGAGCTGTTTTTT.

The chain recombines TRBV5-1 with TRBJ1-2; 7 nucleotides line up with TRBD1. Germline V gene data show CDR1 as SGHRS and CDR2 as YFSETQ. Losses at the gene ends were 0 bases for V and 3 bases for J; bases not matched to a gene: 20. The CDR3 is made up of 20 amino acids. CDR3 nucleotides: TGCGCCAGCAGCTTGGAGTCGGGGACAGAGAGCCCAAAGCTCGACTATGGCTACACCTTC. Translation: CASSLESGTESPKLDYGYTF.

This clone was picked up a small number of times. The chain couples TRBV7-9 to TRBJ2-5; D is uncertain. CDR3 size: 13 residues. CDR1 is SEHNR, CDR2 FQNEAQ, per germline (reference sequence). V was pared by 3 bases and J by 3 bases, with 8 bases between. CDR3 loop: CASSFEEEETQYF. The CDR3 DNA reads TGTGCCAGCAGCTTCGAGGAAGAAGAGACCCAGTACTTC.

This chain joins TRBV15 and TRBJ2-5; 10 bases agree with TRBD1. CDR3 length equals 18 residues. Germline CDR1 LNHNV, CDR2 YYDKDF (reference sequence). Trimming at V came to 0 bases and at J to 3 bases, leaving 10 bases not matched to a gene. The CDR3 coding sequence is TGTGCCACCAGCAGAGATAAGGGTAGGGGGACAGGGGAAGAGACCCAGTACTTC. It specifies CATSRDKGRGTGEETQYF. The variable domain in full, completed from reference TRBV15 and TRBJ2-5, reads DAMVIQNPRYQVTQFGKPVTLSCSQTLNHNVMYWYQQKSSQAPKLLFHYYDKDFNNEADTPDNFQSRRPNTSFCFLDIRSPGLGDTAMYLCATSRDKGRGTGEETQYFGPGTRLLVL.

J is TRBJ1-2 and V is TRBV28; D possibly corresponds to TRBD1 (5 bases). The CDR3 is made up of 19 amino acids. Between the trimmed V and J ends, which lost 2 bases and 1 base, there was a span of 23 bases. Germline V gives CDR1 MDHEN, CDR2 SYDVKM. The CDR3 spells CASSLTPSPRAGNNYGYTF. In nucleotides, the CDR3 is TGTGCCAGCAGTTTAACCCCCTCCCCAAGGGCAGGGAATAACTATGGCTACACCTTC.

The chain links TRBV28 to TRBJ2-6, with 8 bases lining up with TRBD2. CDR1 and CDR2 from the germline V gene are MDHEN and SYDVKM. V was clipped by 3 bases and J by 0 bases; unmatched bases: 4. This CDR3 is built from 17 residues. The CDR3 loop is CASSFSGRNSGANVLTF. Here the CDR3 DNA reads TGTGCCAGCAGTTTCAGCGGGAGAAACTCTGGGGCCAACGTCCTGACTTTC.

This clone was picked up a small number of times. This chain links TRBV9 with TRBJ2-3, with TRBD1 matching 7 bases. Germline V gene lookup returns CDR1 SGDLS and CDR2 YYNGEE. The CDR3 consists of 13 residues. With 3 bases clipped from V and 6 bases from J, the junction kept 4 bases outside the gene matches. CDR3 amino acids: CASSAGGVDTQYF. CDR3 nucleotide sequence: TGTGCCAGCAGCGCAGGGGGTGTTGATACGCAGTATTTT.

There are a few counts of this clone. V gene TRBV5-1 combines with J gene TRBJ1-1; tentative D call: TRBD1 (6 bases). Germline CDR1 SGHRS, CDR2 YFSETQ. V gave up 1 base and J gave up 3 bases, with 10 bases separating them. The CDR3 has 14 residues. For the CDR3, the DNA is TGCGCCAGCAGCTTGATGGGGGCCGACACTGAAGCTTTCTTT. It codes for CASSLMGADTEAFF. Using reference TRBV5-1 and TRBJ1-1 for the parts outside the CDR3, the full variable domain is KAGVTQTPRYLIKTRGQQVTLSCSPISGHRSVSWYQQTPGQGLQFLFEYFSETQRNKGNFPGRFSGRQFSNSRSEMNVSTLELGDSALYLCASSLMGADTEAFFGQGTRLTVV.

This clone was detected only once. This chain links TRBV10-2 with TRBJ2-1, with D possibly TRBD2 on 5 matching bases. The V and J ends lost 2 bases and 0 bases respectively, with 8 bases between them. Germline values: CDR1 WSHSY, CDR2 SAAADI. The CDR3 sequence is 15 residues long. CDR3 nucleotides: TGCGCCAGCAGTGAGGTTGGGAGCTCCTACAATGAGCAGTTCTTC. Amino acids: CASSEVGSSYNEQFF.

This clone turned up a few times. The chain is built from TRBV4-1 and TRBJ1-1; the D gene is possibly TRBD1 (6 bases). The CDR3 totals 17 residues. The V gene lost 1 base and the J gene lost 3 bases, with 18 bases spanning the gap. Germline CDR1 and CDR2: MGHRA and YSYEKL. CDR3 coding DNA: TGCGCCAGCAGCCAAGTCCCCCGGGGGGGCAGGGACACTGAAGCTTTCTTT. Its translation: CASSQVPRGGRDTEAFF.

The V call is TRBV28, the J call TRBJ1-2; tentatively, D is TRBD1 (6 bases). Trimming shortened V by 4 bases and J by 8 bases, and 14 bases separated the two germline ends. This CDR3 spans 13 amino acids. The germline V gene has CDR1 MDHEN and CDR2 SYDVKM. CDR3 DNA sequence: TGTGCCAGCAGTTCTTCACAGGGCCGGGGCTACACCTTC. Translation: CASSSSQGRGYTF.

In its sample, this clone was seen once. V and J are TRBV6-5 and TRBJ1-3; D possibly corresponds to TRBD1 (5 bases). Between the trimmed V and J ends, which lost 10 bases and 0 bases, there was a span of 10 bases. Germline-derived CDR1 and CDR2 are MNHEY and SVGAGI. The CDR3 is 13 amino acids. The CDR3 region is CATRQLSGNTIYF. CDR3 bases: TGTGCCACCCGACAGCTCTCTGGAAACACCATATATTTT.

The CDR3 spells CASSLLGSAYEQYF. CDR3 DNA: TGTGCCAGCAGTTTATTGGGGAGCGCCTACGAGCAGTACTTC. The chain couples TRBV28 to TRBJ2-7; D may be TRBD2 (5 bases). CDR3 length equals 14 residues. Germline-derived CDR1 and CDR2 are MDHEN and SYDVKM. V lost 1 base and J lost 2, with 9 bases in between.

The CDR3 protein is CASSINRAYEQYF. CDR3 in DNA: TGTGCCAGTAGTATTAACAGAGCCTACGAGCAGTACTTC. The V call is TRBV19, the J call TRBJ2-7; unclear D gene. In germline, CDR1 is LNHDA, CDR2 SQIVND (reference sequence). Trimming removed 3 bases from V and 2 bases from J, with 8 bases in between. The CDR3 extends over 13 amino acids.

This clone was detected only a few times. The rearrangement links TRBV11-2 to TRBJ1-5; 9 bases map to TRBD1. This CDR3 contains 14 residues. The junction had 2 bases not matched to a gene; V was cut back by 4 bases and J by 4 bases. Germline CDR1 is SGHAT and CDR2 is FQNNGV. CDR3: CASSYGTGNQPQHF. The DNA of the CDR3 is TGTGCCAGCAGCTATGGGACAGGGAATCAGCCCCAGCATTTT.

CDR3 in DNA: TGCGCCAGCAGCCAGGCGACAGGTTTTTTCCAAAATCAGCCCCAGCATTTT. This encodes CASSQATGFFQNQPQHF. J is TRBJ1-5 and V is TRBV4-1; tentative D call: TRBD1 (6 bases). Germline V gene sequence: CDR1 MGHRA, CDR2 YSYEKL. The ends were cut back, 3 bases at V and 4 bases at J, with 19 bases in the middle. CDR3 size: 17 residues.

The rearrangement joins TRBV9 to TRBJ2-1, with D possibly TRBD1 on 6 matching bases. CDR3 length: 15 residues. Germline CDR1 SGDLS, CDR2 YYNGEE. The V gene lost 1 base and the J gene lost 8 bases, with 16 bases spanning the gap. The CDR3 DNA reads as TGTGCCAGCAGCGTATGGCAGGGGCTGGGCCATGAGCAGTTCTTC. Encoded protein: CASSVWQGLGHEQFF.

The chain links TRBV18 to TRBJ2-7; D is undetermined. Germline V gene sequence: CDR1 KGHSH, CDR2 LQKENI. The CDR3 length is 16 residues. The V end lost 0 bases, the J end lost 5 bases, and 17 bases lay between the germline ends. CDR3 DNA: TGTGCCAGCTCACCACCTGGGTACACAGTAGTCGACGAGCAGTACTTC. It codes for CASSPPGYTVVDEQYF.

V gene TRBV6-5 combines with J gene TRBJ1-5; possibly TRBD1 for D (6 bases). CDR1 is MNHEY, CDR2 SVGAGI, per germline. The CDR3 contains 14 residues. The V end was cut by 2 bases, the J end by 4 bases, with 9 bases between. CDR3 loop: CASSYRGFNQPQHF. The CDR3 DNA reads as TGTGCCAGCAGTTACAGGGGGTTTAATCAGCCCCAGCATTTT.

The chain uses TRBV27 and TRBJ2-1; possible D gene TRBD2, 6 bases. Germline V gene data show CDR1 as MNHEY and CDR2 as SMNVEV (reference sequence). This CDR3 is 11 amino acids long. V gave up 7 bases and J gave up 8 bases, with 9 bases separating them. The CDR3 region is CASKRVDEQFF. Here the CDR3 DNA reads TGTGCCAGCAAGCGGGTGGATGAGCAGTTCTTC.

The chain employs TRBV29-1 and TRBJ2-1; weak D call: TRBD1 (6 bases). The germline V gene has CDR1 SQVTM and CDR2 ANQGSEA. The V end was cut by 5 bases, the J end by 10 bases, with 15 bases between. The CDR3 loop spans 12 amino acids. Here the CDR3 reads CSVYSGVWEQFF. The CDR3 nucleotides read TGCAGCGTTTATTCAGGGGTGTGGGAGCAGTTCTTC.

The gene calls are TRBV6-1 and TRBJ2-3, with D unresolved. V shed 2 bases and J shed 0 bases, with 12 bases lying between them. This CDR3 region has 16 residues. CDR1 MNHNS and CDR2 SASEGT come from the germline V gene. CDR3 in amino acids: CASSEMSTASTDTQYF. Here the CDR3 DNA reads TGTGCCAGCAGTGAAATGAGTACAGCTAGCACAGATACGCAGTATTTT.

The chain carries TRBV5-8 and TRBJ1-1; weak D call: TRBD1 (5 bases). This CDR3 is 13 amino acids long. V was trimmed by 6 bases and J by 4 bases, leaving 13 bases between them. The germline gives CDR1 SGHTS, CDR2 YDEGEE. CDR3 protein: CASTRGSSTEAFF. CDR3 sequence (DNA): TGTGCCAGCACCCGGGGGAGTAGCACTGAAGCTTTCTTT.

The V and J genes are TRBV4-3 and TRBJ2-6; D gene unclear. V dropped 4 bases and J dropped 1 base, with 8 bases sitting between them. CDR1 and CDR2 (germline): LGHNA, YSLEER. The CDR3 loop spans 15 amino acids. DNA for the CDR3: TGCGCCAGCAGCCCAGAGAGATCTGGGGCCAACGTCCTGACTTTC. Amino acids: CASSPERSGANVLTF.

The rearrangement uses TRBV2 and TRBJ2-7; tentative D call: TRBD1 (5 bases). Germline V CDR1 and CDR2: SNHLY, FYNNEI. The CDR3 consists of 14 residues. V shed 6 bases and J shed 3 bases, with 15 bases lying between them. CDR3 coding DNA: TGTGCCAGCAGAGACAGTGTGCGGCTCTACGAGCAGTACTTC. Its translation is CASRDSVRLYEQYF.

CDR3 in DNA: TGCGCCAGCGGGGAACTAGCGGAGCCCACCGGGGAGCTGTTTTTT. This gives the protein CASGELAEPTGELFF. The rearrangement joins TRBV4-3 to TRBJ2-2; TRBD2 aligns across 8 bases. The ends lost 8 bases at V and 4 bases at J; junction bases unmatched: 9. Germline loops: CDR1 LGHNA, CDR2 YSLEER. The CDR3 spans 15 residues.

A few counts support this clone. This chain joins TRBV7-8 and TRBJ2-7, with D tentatively TRBD2 (5 bases). V lost 5 bases and J lost 2, with 10 bases in between. The CDR3 totals 13 residues. Germline CDR1 reads SGHVS; CDR2 reads FQNEAQ. The CDR3 DNA is TGTGCCAGCAGCGGAACAGCGGCCTACGAGCAGTACTTC. Its protein product is CASSGTAAYEQYF.

This clone has just one count. The chain recombines TRBV7-9 with TRBJ2-1; TRBD2 matches 10 bases. The CDR3 is made up of 15 amino acids. V trimming: 7 bases; J trimming: 10 bases; junction bases outside the gene matches: 13. Germline values: CDR1 SEHNR, CDR2 FQNEAQ (reference sequence). CDR3 sequence (DNA): TGTGCCAGCACCCAGGGGGCTAGCGGGGGTCAGGAGCAGTTCTTC. Its translation: CASTQGASGGQEQFF.